The 17 T cell receptor beta chains listed next were all sequenced from one sample in a study of regulatory T cells in long-lasting Graves disease. The sample's time point: newly diagnosed GD, antithyroid drugs for less than 3 months. Isolated PBMC RNA provided the starting material for the TCR library. iRepertoire HTBI primers and Arm-PCR of CDR3 regions built TCR beta libraries. MiXCR, applied by TCRdb to the multiplex PCR reads, yields one record per CDR3 protein. Counted here are about 540,000 distinct CDR3 sequences, about 13% occurring once; the ten biggest clones make up over 7.5%. This sample was shared with a second study, whose subject was T cells in Graves' hyperthyroidism and ophthalmopathy.

This specimen was peripheral blood mononuclear cells (PBMCs), taken at new diagnosis, from a patient treated with antithyroid drugs. Receptors originate from a man aged 25-45 years with Graves disease.

This clonotype has only a few counts. V and J are TRBV3-1 and TRBJ2-3; perhaps TRBD2 as D (6 bases). Trimming stripped 4 bases from V and 2 bases from J, with 13 bases between. The CDR3 sequence is 15 residues long. Germline loops: CDR1 LGHDT, CDR2 YNNKEL (reference sequence). This chain's CDR3 is CASSRVAGLTDTQYF. The CDR3 DNA reads as TGTGCCAGCAGCCGAGTGGCGGGACTCACAGATACGCAGTATTTT.

This clonotype has more than one count but fewer than ten. The chain couples TRBV20-1 to TRBJ2-5; D is ambiguous. The V end lost 3 bases, the J end lost 0 bases, and 17 bases lay between the germline ends. The CDR3 has 16 amino acids. Per germline, CDR1 DFQATT and CDR2 SNEGSKA (reference sequence). DNA of the CDR3: TGCAGTGCTAGTCCCTACTCTGAAAAGTACCAAGAGACCCAGTACTTC. Amino acids: CSASPYSEKYQETQYF.

This clonotype was detected a few times. The chain recombines TRBV25-1 with TRBJ2-3; D not certain. Trimming cost V 4 bases and J 2 bases, with 13 bases left between them. The CDR3 contains 15 residues. Germline CDR1 MGHDK, CDR2 SYGVNS. The CDR3 here is CASSVGGAVTDTQYF. The CDR3 nucleotides are TGTGCCAGCAGTGTGGGCGGAGCCGTCACAGATACGCAGTATTTT.

This clonotype was seen more than once but under ten times. The genes are TRBV5-1 and TRBJ2-6, with D perhaps matching TRBD2 (7 bases). With 1 base removed from V and 1 base from J, the gap between germline ends came to 15 bases. CDR1 and CDR2 from the germline V gene are SGHRS and YFSETQ. There are 18 residues in the CDR3. The CDR3 DNA is TGCGCCAGCAGCTTGAGGGGGGGGGCTTTGTCTGGGGCCAACGTCCTGACTTTC. It codes for CASSLRGGALSGANVLTF.

There are a few counts of this clonotype. This chain joins TRBV4-1 and TRBJ1-2, with TRBD1 matching over 9 bases. V shed 3 bases and J 6 bases; nucleotides not matched to a gene: 8. The length of the CDR3 is 15 residues. Per the germline V gene, CDR1 is MGHRA and CDR2 is YSYEKL. The DNA for the CDR3 is TGCGCCAGCAGCCATACAGGGGGCGGCGGGGATGGCTACACCTTC. Its protein is CASSHTGGGGDGYTF.

This clonotype occurred many times. The chain carries TRBV11-2 and TRBJ1-3; possible D gene TRBD1, 5 bases. The CDR3 has 18 amino acids. V shed 3 bases and J shed 2 bases, with 20 bases lying between them. Germline V gene sequence: CDR1 SGHAT, CDR2 FQNNGV. In DNA form, the CDR3 reads TGTGCCAGCAGCTTCGACTCCGGGACCCTGGCCACTGGAAACACCATATATTTT. This gives the protein CASSFDSGTLATGNTIYF.

The chain joins TRBV15 to TRBJ2-7, with 10 nucleotides matching TRBD2. This CDR3 is built from 18 residues. Trimming removed 2 bases from V and 4 bases from J; junction bases left unmatched: 14. From germline, CDR1 is LNHNV and CDR2 YYDKDF (reference sequence). CDR3 amino acids: CATSRRGLRAGGPYEQYF. The DNA of the CDR3 is TGTGCCACCAGCAGAAGAGGACTTCGAGCGGGAGGGCCGTACGAGCAGTACTTC.

CDR3 residues: CASSSKPLAGETQYF. CDR3 DNA: TGTGCCAGCAGCTCTAAACCCCTAGCTGGAGAGACCCAGTACTTC. This chain connects TRBV7-9 to TRBJ2-5, with D tentatively TRBD2 (5 bases). The germline V gene has CDR1 SEHNR and CDR2 FQNEAQ (reference sequence). V dropped 4 bases and J dropped 4 bases, with 16 bases sitting between them. This CDR3 has 15 residues.

This clonotype was seen a handful of times. The chain employs TRBV20-1 and TRBJ2-7; 13 bases match TRBD2. CDR1 and CDR2 from the germline V gene are DFQATT and SNEGSKA (reference sequence). Trimming cost V 1 base and J 6 bases; bases outside gene matches: 6. The length of the CDR3 is 15 residues. The CDR3 reads CSARALTSGRAEQYF. In DNA, the CDR3 is TGCAGTGCTAGAGCCCTAACTAGCGGGAGGGCCGAGCAGTACTTC.

J is TRBJ2-3 and V is TRBV4-1; D not resolved. The V end lost 0 bases, the J end lost 5 bases, and 9 bases lay between the germline ends. This CDR3 comprises 14 residues. The germline gives CDR1 MGHRA, CDR2 YSYEKL. The CDR3 region is CASSQDESRDTQYF. In DNA, the CDR3 is TGCGCCAGCAGCCAAGATGAGTCAAGAGATACGCAGTATTTT.

This clonotype has ten or more counts. The chain uses TRBV20-1 and TRBJ2-1; 12 bases fit TRBD2. V dropped 3 bases and J dropped 10; count of bases not matched to a gene: 19. The CDR3 is 18 amino acids. Germline loops: CDR1 DFQATT, CDR2 SNEGSKA (reference sequence). This CDR3 reads CSARRKASGRGPRYEQFF. For the CDR3, the DNA is TGCAGTGCTAGGAGAAAGGCTAGCGGGAGGGGGCCTAGATACGAGCAGTTCTTC.

This clonotype came up many times. The V gene is TRBV11-3, the J gene TRBJ2-3; no clear D. The V end lost 2 bases, the J end lost 3 bases, and 9 bases lay between the germline ends. This CDR3 has 14 amino acids. Germline V CDR1 and CDR2: SGHNT, YENEEA. The CDR3 sequence: CASSLSGWTDTQYF. The CDR3 nucleotides read TGTGCCAGCAGCTTATCTGGCTGGACAGATACGCAGTATTTT.

This clonotype was seen at least ten times. The chain links TRBV29-1 to TRBJ1-2; D remains unclear. The CDR3 loop spans 10 amino acids. V lost 7 bases, J lost 4 bases, and 7 bases lay in between. CDR1 and CDR2 (germline): SQVTM, ANQGSEA. CDR3 sequence: CSAELYGYTF. The CDR3 nucleotides read TGCAGCGCGGAGCTCTATGGCTACACCTTC.

A few counts support this clonotype. CDR3 protein: CSARDRGSRSNQPQHF. In DNA form, the CDR3 reads TGCAGTGCTAGAGACAGGGGTTCTCGGAGCAATCAGCCCCAGCATTTT. The gene calls are TRBV20-1 and TRBJ1-5; D is possibly TRBD1 (6 bases). The V end lost 0 bases, the J end lost 1 base, and 13 bases lay between the germline ends. The CDR3 runs 16 residues. The germline V gene encodes CDR1 DFQATT and CDR2 SNEGSKA (reference sequence).

The V gene is TRBV20-1, the J gene TRBJ2-1; 7 nucleotides align to TRBD2. The germline V gene has CDR1 DFQATT and CDR2 SNEGSKA (reference sequence). V lost 0 bases and J lost 5; bases outside the gene matches: 7. CDR3 size: 15 residues. Here the CDR3 DNA reads TGCAGTGCTAGAGATTTGCGGGAGTTCCACAATGAGCAGTTCTTC. This gives the protein CSARDLREFHNEQFF.

This clonotype was counted ten times or more. In DNA form, the CDR3 reads TGTGCCAGCAGTGAGTGGGACACTTACAGCACAGATACGCAGTATTTT. Protein: CASSEWDTYSTDTQYF. The V and J genes are TRBV2 and TRBJ2-3, with a weak D call TRBD1 (6 bases). Germline loops: CDR1 SNHLY, CDR2 FYNNEI. The CDR3 has 16 residues. With 3 bases removed from V and 0 bases from J, the gap between germline ends came to 13 bases.

This clonotype was counted many times. The chain has TRBV20-1 and TRBJ1-6; 7 positions match TRBD1. V dropped 4 bases and J dropped 7; count of bases not matched to a gene: 7. This CDR3 is 14 amino acids long. The germline V gene has CDR1 DFQATT and CDR2 SNEGSKA (reference sequence). The CDR3 region has the DNA TGCAGTGCTAACACAGGGGAAACGAATTCACCCCTCCACTTT. Its translation is CSANTGETNSPLHF.